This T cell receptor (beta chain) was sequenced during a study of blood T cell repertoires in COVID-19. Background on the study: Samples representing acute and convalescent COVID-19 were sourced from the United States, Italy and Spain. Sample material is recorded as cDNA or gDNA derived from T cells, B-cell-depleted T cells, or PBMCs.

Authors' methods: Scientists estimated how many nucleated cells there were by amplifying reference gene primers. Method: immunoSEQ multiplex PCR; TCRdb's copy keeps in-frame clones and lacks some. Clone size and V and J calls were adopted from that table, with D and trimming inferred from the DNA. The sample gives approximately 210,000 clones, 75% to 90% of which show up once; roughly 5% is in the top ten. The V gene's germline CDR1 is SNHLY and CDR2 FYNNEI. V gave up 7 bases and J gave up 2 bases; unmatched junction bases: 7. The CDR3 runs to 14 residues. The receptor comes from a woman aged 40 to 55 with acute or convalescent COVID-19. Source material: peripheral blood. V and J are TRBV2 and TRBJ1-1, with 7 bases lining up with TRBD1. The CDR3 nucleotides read TGTGCCAGCACTTTGGACAGGACTAACACTGAAGCTTTCTTT. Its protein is CASTLDRTNTEAFF. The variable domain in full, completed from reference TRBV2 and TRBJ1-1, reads EPEVTQTPSHQVTQMGQEVILRCVPISNHLYFYWYRQILGQKVEFLVSFYNNEISEKSEIFDDQFSVERPDGSNFTLKIRSTKLEDSAMYFCASTLDRTNTEAFFGQGTRLTVV.